This T cell receptor beta chain appears in the sequencing data of a study of T cell responses to AZD1222 COVID-19 vaccine (dated by TCRdb to the early 2020s). Background for the entire study: AZD1222 recipients with second doses at about 4 weeks or about 12 weeks were pooled, because spike-specific TCR depth and breadth did not differ between schedules. TCR sequencing covered over 230 trial participants: approximately 200 given two doses of AZD1222 and 26 given two doses of MenACWY control vaccine. Trial participants were enrolled into age subgroups of 18-55, 56-69 and 70-plus years, which contained about 150, 28 and 57 TCR-sequenced participants, respectively. Here is what the overall study found, with its caveats: Participants were mostly white British, with more females than males. The authors suggested clonal diversity may have been underestimated. After two AZD1222 doses, both the breadth and the depth of spike-specific TCRs were significantly higher than at day 0 and than in MenACWY recipients. CD4 TCRs associated with the vaccine covered the entire spike protein, and the dominant responses were in regions 160-218 and 743-854. Reportedly, close to half of the unique spike-specific TCRs recognized epitopes lying outside the regions that are mutated in the B.1.351 and B.1.1.7 variants. Because no day 14 peak-response samples were available, the repertoires could be characterized only after the peak T cell response. In the small 56-69-year group, the increase in depth fell short of significance, most likely because of low power. Conclusions about previously exposed vaccinees were limited because only a handful of AZD1222 recipients were SARS-CoV-2 seropositive at baseline.

In regard to this clone: Its antigen is still unknown. Per-base quality was not reported, and no clone a single base away is much larger than it.

The germline V end is reduced by 1 base and the J end by 6 bases; junction bases left unmatched: 9. The cysteine opens and the phenylalanine closes a CDR3 of 17 amino acids. This entry keeps only the CDR3 DNA: 51 bases, framed from base 1. Reading the germline V gene gives CDR1 SGHRS and CDR2 YFSETQ. The CDR3 regions of human TCRbeta chains were analyzed by immunosequencing. Under the source paper's analysis protocol: TCRs in the repertoires were compared against a reference library of SARS-CoV-2-specific TCRs that had been generated with the MIRA antigen-specificity platform. Breadth was defined as the fraction of unique TCRs that were SARS-CoV-2-associated, and depth was defined as the fraction of total T cells that were SARS-CoV-2-associated. Using the MIRA data, every spike-specific TCR was mapped to the spike region that the TCR reacted to and assigned to either a CD4 or a CD8 class. Log10-transformed breadth and depth values were compared by one-way ANOVA with Sidak's multiple comparisons tests. Not all clones reach the TCRdb copy of this immuneACCESS table, which keeps in-frame sequences only. Checked studies attribute under half of the gap to unresolved V genes and leave the rest unexplained. V and J calls and clone size are as listed in that table; D and trimming were resolved from the DNA. The sample table contains some 140,000 clones; only one count was recorded for roughly 90% of them. About 3% of the sample is held by the ten biggest clonotypes.

Sample time point, as interpreted from the label and publication: baseline before first vaccination. The vaccinee samples were drawn from two UK trials, COV001 and COV002, one of which was a single-blind randomized controlled phase 2/3 trial testing AZD1222 (ChAdOx1 nCoV-19) in healthy adults. For TCRbeta chain sequencing, PBMC samples were collected from trial participants at day 0 and at day 28 after the second dose. The material was peripheral blood, obtained on day 0 of AZD1222 vaccination. The rearrangement joined TRBV5-1 to TRBJ2-3, and TRBD2 aligns with 12 junction nucleotides. This clonotype was sampled from an adult in good health. The CDR3 in this case is CASSLTRLAGVSDTQYF. Here is the DNA: TGCGCCAGCAGCTTGACCCGACTAGCGGGAGTTTCGGATACGCAGTATTTT.